This T cell receptor (beta chain) originates from a study of blood T cell repertoires in COVID-19. The trim removed 1 base at V and 3 bases at J, leaving 2 bases unmatched. The CDR3 spans 15 residues. From germline, CDR1 is LNHNV and CDR2 YYDKDF (reference sequence). Produced via immunoSEQ multiplex PCR; TCRdb's table is partial and in-frame only. The repertoire includes approximately 120,000 clones, roughly three quarters of them detected once, and roughly a fifth sits in the top ten. This TCR was sampled from a man aged 80 or over with acute or convalescent COVID-19. The chain joins TRBV15 to TRBJ2-5; 10 nucleotides line up with TRBD2. Sequencing used peripheral blood. The CDR3 sequence is CATSRGTSGKETQYF. CDR3 nucleotide sequence: TGTGCCACCAGCAGAGGGACTAGCGGTAAAGAGACCCAGTACTTC.